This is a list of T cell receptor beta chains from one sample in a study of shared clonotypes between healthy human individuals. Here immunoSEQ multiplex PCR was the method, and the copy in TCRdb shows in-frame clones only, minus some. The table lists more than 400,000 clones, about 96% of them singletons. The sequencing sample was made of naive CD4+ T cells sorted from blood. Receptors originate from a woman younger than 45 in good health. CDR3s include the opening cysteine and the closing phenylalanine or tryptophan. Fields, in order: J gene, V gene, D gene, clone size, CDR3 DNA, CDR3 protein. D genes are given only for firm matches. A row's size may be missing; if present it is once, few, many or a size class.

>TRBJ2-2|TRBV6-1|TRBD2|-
TGTGCCAGCAGGGACGAACTAGCGGCCGGGGAGCTGTTTTTT
CASRDELAAGELFF
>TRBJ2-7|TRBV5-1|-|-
TGCGCCAGCAGCTTGGAGGGAGGAGAAGTCTTAGGGCAGTACTTC
CASSLEGGEVLGQYF
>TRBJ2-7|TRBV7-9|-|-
TGTGCCAGCAGCTCGGACAGCCCTTCCTACGAGCAGTACTTC
CASSSDSPSYEQYF
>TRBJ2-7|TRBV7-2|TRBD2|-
TGTGCCAGCAGCTTGAAACTAGCGGGTTTGTACGAGCAGTACTTC
CASSLKLAGLYEQYF
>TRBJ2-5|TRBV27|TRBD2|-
TGTGCCAGCAGTTTCCTAACTAGCGGGAGTATCGGGCAAGAGACCCAGTACTTC
CASSFLTSGSIGQETQYF
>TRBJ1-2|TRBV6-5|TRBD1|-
TGTGCCAGCAAGGGGGCGAGTGGCTACACCTTC
CASKGASGYTF
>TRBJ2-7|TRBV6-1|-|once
TGTGCCAGCAGTGAACTAGCGATTACCTACGAGCAGTACTTC
CASSELAITYEQYF
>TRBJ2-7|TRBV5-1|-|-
TGCGCCAGCAGCCCCGAAGGAACCTATTTTACGGGTGAGCAGTACTTC
CASSPEGTYFTGEQYF
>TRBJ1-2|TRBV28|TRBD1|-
TGTGCCAGCAGTTTATTCGGGGACAGTGCACAAGGCTACACCTTC
CASSLFGDSAQGYTF
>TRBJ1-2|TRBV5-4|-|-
TGTGCCAGCAGCAACGACAGGATTAGCTATGGCTACACCTTC
CASSNDRISYGYTF
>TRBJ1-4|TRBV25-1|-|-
TGTGCCAGCAGTGTAGGGGTACGTGAAAAACTGTTTTTT
CASSVGVREKLFF
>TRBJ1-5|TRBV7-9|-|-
TGTGCTTGGGGGGAACAGCCCCAGCATTTT
CAWGEQPQHF
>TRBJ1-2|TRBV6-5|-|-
TGTGCCAGCAGTTACGGCTATGGCTACACCTTC
CASSYGYGYTF
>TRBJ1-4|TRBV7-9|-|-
TGTGCCAGCAGAGCGGACAGCTCCAATGAAAAACTGTTTTTT
CASRADSSNEKLFF
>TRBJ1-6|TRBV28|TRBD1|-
TGTGCCAGCAGTTCACCCCAGGGGGCGCCTAATTCACCCCTCCACTTT
CASSSPQGAPNSPLHF
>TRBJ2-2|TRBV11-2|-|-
TGTGCCAGCAGGTCAACGCGATTTACCGGGGAGCTGTTTTTT
CASRSTRFTGELFF
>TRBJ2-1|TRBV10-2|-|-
TGCGCCAGCAGCGAAACGGGGACTCTGGGTGAGCAGTTCTTC
CASSETGTLGEQFF
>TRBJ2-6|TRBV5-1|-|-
TGCGCCAGCAGCGAGACTGGGGCCAACGTCCTGACTTTC
CASSETGANVLTF
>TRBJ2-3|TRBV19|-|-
TGTGCCAGTATAGCCCTCGGCACAGATACGCAGTATTTT
CASIALGTDTQYF
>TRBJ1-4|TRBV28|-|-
TGTGCCAGCAGTTTACGAAGAACAGGGAGGGTTGAAAAACTGTTTTTT
CASSLRRTGRVEKLFF
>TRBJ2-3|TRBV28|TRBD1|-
TGTGCCAGCAGTTCCCCGGGACAGGGGGCAGATACGCAGTATTTT
CASSSPGQGADTQYF
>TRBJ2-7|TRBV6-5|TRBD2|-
TGTGCCAGCAGTTACTCGACTGGGACTAGCTTCTACGAGCAGTACTTC
CASSYSTGTSFYEQYF
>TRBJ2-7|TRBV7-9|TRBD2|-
TGTGCCAGCAGCGGGACTAGCGGATCCTACGAGCAGTACTTC
CASSGTSGSYEQYF
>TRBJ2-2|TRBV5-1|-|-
TGCGCCAGCAGCTTGGTCCCGGGACACTCCGCGAACACCGGGGAGCTGTTTTTT
CASSLVPGHSANTGELFF
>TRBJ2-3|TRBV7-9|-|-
TGTGCCAGCAGCTTAAGTCAGGCAGATACGCAGTATTTT
CASSLSQADTQYF
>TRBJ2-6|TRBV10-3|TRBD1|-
TGTGCCATCAGGGGACAGGGGTTTTCTGGGGCCAACGTCCTGACTTTC
CAIRGQGFSGANVLTF
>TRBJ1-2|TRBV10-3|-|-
TGTGCCATCAGTGAAGGCAGGTTGAACTATGGCTACACCTTC
CAISEGRLNYGYTF
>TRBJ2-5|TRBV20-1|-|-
TGCAGTGCTAGAGGAGTGGAGACCCAGTACTTC
CSARGVETQYF
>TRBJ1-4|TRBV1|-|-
TGCACCAGCAGCCCCCTAACGGGGAGTACTGAAAAACTGTTTTTT
CTSSPLTGSTEKLFF
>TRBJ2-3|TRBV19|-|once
TGTGCCAGTAGTAACGGGAGACGTGCAGATACGCAGTATTTT
CASSNGRRADTQYF
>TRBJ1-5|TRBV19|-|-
TGTGCCAGTAGGTACCAAAATCAGCCCCAGCATTTT
CASRYQNQPQHF
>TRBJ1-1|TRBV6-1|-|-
TGTGCCAGCAGTGAGCTCTGGTGGGGAGTAGGCACTGAAGCTTTCTTT
CASSELWWGVGTEAFF
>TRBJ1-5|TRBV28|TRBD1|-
TGTGCCAGCAGTTTACGACAGGGTAGCAATCAGCCCCAGCATTTT
CASSLRQGSNQPQHF
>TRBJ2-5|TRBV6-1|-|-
TGTGCCAGCAACCAAGAGACCCAGTACTTC
CASNQETQYF
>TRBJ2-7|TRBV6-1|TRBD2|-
TGTGCCAGCACCCCACTAGCGGGAGGCGACGAGCAGTACTTC
CASTPLAGGDEQYF
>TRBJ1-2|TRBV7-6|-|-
TGTGCCAGCAGCCCTAATGACGGTAACTATGGCTACACCTTC
CASSPNDGNYGYTF
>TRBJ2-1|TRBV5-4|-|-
TGTGCCAGCAGCTTGGTAGGACCCAAGGAGCAGTTCTTC
CASSLVGPKEQFF
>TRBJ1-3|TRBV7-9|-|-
TGTGCCAGCAGGGGTCCGGCCGGAAACACCATATATTTT
CASRGPAGNTIYF
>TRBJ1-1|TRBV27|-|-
TGTGCCAGCAGGAGGTTGTTCGGGAACACTGAAGCTTTCTTT
CASRRLFGNTEAFF
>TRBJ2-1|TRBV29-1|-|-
TGCAGCGTTGCGGGCGCGTCTAGCGCTGAAGTCTACAATGAGCAGTTCTTC
CSVAGASSAEVYNEQFF
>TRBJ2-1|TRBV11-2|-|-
TGTGCCAGCAGCTTAGGGGAGTATGAGCAGTTCTTC
CASSLGEYEQFF
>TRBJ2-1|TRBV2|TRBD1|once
TGTGCCAGCAGTAGGGACGAGGGGGCCCATGAGCAGTTCTTC
CASSRDEGAHEQFF
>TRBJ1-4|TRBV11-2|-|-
TGTGCCACCCGTCGGGGGGTTCGCACTAATGAAAAACTGTTTTTT
CATRRGVRTNEKLFF
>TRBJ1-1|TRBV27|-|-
TGTGCCAGCAGTACGACTTATAGGAACACTGAAGCTTTCTTT
CASSTTYRNTEAFF
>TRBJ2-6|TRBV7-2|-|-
TGTGCCAGCAGCTTAGCACTTTTCTCTGGGGCCAACGTCCTGACTTTC
CASSLALFSGANVLTF
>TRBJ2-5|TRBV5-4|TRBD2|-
TGTGCCAGCAGCTTGGCCCCTAGCGGGAGTAGAGAGACCCAGTACTTC
CASSLAPSGSRETQYF
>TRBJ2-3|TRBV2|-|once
TGTGCCAGCAGTGAAGAAGGGGCGTTAAACACAGATACGCAGTATTTT
CASSEEGALNTDTQYF